The 21 T cell receptor beta chains given below trace back to one sample, sequenced in a study of shared clonotypes between healthy human individuals. Using immunoSEQ multiplex PCR, the repertoire was profiled, and TCRdb retains in-frame clones only, with some absent. The table has 2 million to 2.5 million clones, 85% to 95% seen once. Sequenced material: naive CD4+ T cells from PBMCs. Subset described: CD45RA+ positively selected. Receptor source: a man aged 18 to 35 in good health. Some clones in this sample may be carry-over from other donors' samples.

Of note for this clone: The junction shows a germline mismatch at one end, possibly a read error. This sample includes further DNA sequences coding for the same CDR3. The V and J genes are TRBV4-1 and TRBJ2-7; 9 nucleotides align to TRBD1. Germline CDR1 is MGHRA and CDR2 is YSYEKL. The CDR3 sequence is 14 residues long. The chain's CDR3 is CASSQPGQGYEQYF. The CDR3 nucleotides are TGCGCCAGCAGCCAACCGGGACAGGGCTACGAACAGTACTTC.

The chain combines TRBV19 with TRBJ2-5; possible D gene TRBD1, 6 bases. Trimming removed 4 bases from V and 4 bases from J, with 22 bases in between. This CDR3 has 17 residues. From germline, CDR1 is LNHDA and CDR2 SQIVND (reference sequence). The CDR3 region has the DNA TGTGCCAGTAGTAGCAACGGCAGGGGCTTTGGCGGAGAGACCCAGTACTTC. It is translated as CASSSNGRGFGGETQYF.

About this clone itself: Different DNA sequences within this sample yield the same CDR3. V and J are TRBV28 and TRBJ1-5, with 8 positions matching TRBD1. Germline CDR1 is MDHEN and CDR2 is SYDVKM. V shed 4 bases, J shed 3 bases, and the junction held 2 bases outside the gene matches. The CDR3 length is 14 residues. The CDR3 protein is CASSSDRVNQPQHF. In DNA, the CDR3 is TGTGCCAGCAGTTCGGACAGGGTCAATCAGCCCCAGCATTTT. The full variable domain, with the rest looked up from reference TRBV28 and TRBJ1-5, is DVKVTQSSRYLVKRTGEKVFLECVQDMDHENMFWYRQDPGLGLRLIYFSYDVKMKEKGDIPEGYSVSREKKERFSLILESASTNQTSMYLCASSSDRVNQPQHFGDGTRLSIL.

This clone was seen more than once but under ten times. The chain is built from TRBV28 and TRBJ1-1; D perhaps matches TRBD1 (5 bases). V gave up 7 bases and J gave up 2 bases, with 11 bases separating them. Per germline, CDR1 MDHEN and CDR2 SYDVKM. The CDR3 runs 13 residues. CDR3 loop: CASTWGTNTEAFF. The CDR3 coding sequence is TGTGCCAGCACCTGGGGCACCAACACTGAAGCTTTCTTT.

The CDR3 DNA sequence: TGTGCCTGGAGCTCCTTAGTGTTACGGCGCGGAGAGACCCAGTACTTC. Residues: CAWSSLVLRRGETQYF. The chain joins TRBV30 to TRBJ2-5, with D unclear. Germline CDR1 and CDR2: GTSNPN and SVGIG (reference sequence). The CDR3 runs to 16 residues. The germline V and J ends were trimmed by 3 bases and 4 bases, with 21 bases remaining between them. The full variable domain, in which reference TRBV30 and TRBJ2-5 provide the parts outside the CDR3, is SQTIHQWPATLVQPVGSPLSLECTVEGTSNPNLYWYRQAAGRGLQLLFYSVGIGQISSEVPQNLSASRPQDRQFILSSKKLLLSDSGFYLCAWSSLVLRRGETQYFGPGTRLLVL.

The chain couples TRBV10-3 to TRBJ2-3; D gene ambiguous. Trimming took off 4 bases at V and 5 bases at J, with 4 bases between the two ends. Germline loops: CDR1 ENHRY, CDR2 SYGVKD. The CDR3 consists of 11 residues. The CDR3 bases are TGTGCCATCAGTGCTGGAGATACGCAGTATTTT. Protein product: CAISAGDTQYF.

V is TRBV28 and J is TRBJ1-2; possibly TRBD1 for D (5 bases). Trimming took off 4 bases at V and 8 bases at J, with 17 bases between the two ends. CDR1 MDHEN and CDR2 SYDVKM come from the germline V gene. The CDR3 runs to 14 residues. This CDR3 reads CASSSTELMWGYTF. CDR3 coding DNA: TGTGCCAGCAGTTCGACAGAACTTATGTGGGGCTACACCTTC.

Regarding this clone: This specimen includes other DNA sequences encoding the same CDR3. The CDR3 DNA reads TGCGCCAGCAGCTTGGGACCATCCTCCTACGAGCAGTACTTC. This encodes CASSLGPSSYEQYF. The chain couples TRBV5-1 to TRBJ2-7; D is ambiguous. Germline V gene lookup returns CDR1 SGHRS and CDR2 YFSETQ. The ends were cut back, 0 bases at V and 0 bases at J, with 7 bases in the middle. The CDR3 loop spans 14 amino acids.

The chain links TRBV28 to TRBJ2-3, with 12 bases aligning to TRBD2. The CDR3 is 17 amino acids. In germline, CDR1 is MDHEN, CDR2 SYDVKM. Trimming cost V 3 bases and J 1 base; bases outside gene matches: 5. CDR3 residues: CASSFGLAGGGTDTQYF. The CDR3, as DNA: TGTGCCAGCAGTTTCGGTCTAGCGGGAGGGGGCACAGATACGCAGTATTTT.

The rearrangement uses TRBV6-5 and TRBJ2-5; the D is unclear. The V end lost 1 base, the J end lost 7 bases, and 10 bases lay between the germline ends. Germline lookup yields CDR1 MNHEY and CDR2 SVGAGI. This CDR3 has 13 amino acids. Here the CDR3 DNA reads TGTGCCAGCAGTTACTACGGCGAGTCGACCCAGTACTTC. Translating gives CASSYYGESTQYF.

The V gene is TRBV25-1, the J gene TRBJ1-6, with a possible D match to TRBD1 (5 bases). The V and J ends lost 5 bases and 3 bases respectively, with 17 bases between them. This CDR3 is 17 amino acids long. The germline gives CDR1 MGHDK, CDR2 SYGVNS. The CDR3 loop reads CASSTPGGGNYNSPLHF. For the CDR3, the DNA is TGTGCCAGCAGTACTCCGGGCGGGGGGAACTATAATTCACCCCTCCACTTT.

The V call is TRBV4-3, the J call TRBJ1-1; tentatively, D is TRBD1 (5 bases). The CDR3 sequence is 14 residues long. Trimming left V 1 base short and J 4 bases short, with 10 bases between. Per germline, CDR1 LGHNA and CDR2 YSLEER. Here the CDR3 reads CASSQVGGVTEAFF. The CDR3 nucleotides are TGCGCCAGCAGCCAAGTGGGAGGGGTCACTGAAGCTTTCTTT.

J is TRBJ1-1 and V is TRBV6-5; the D gene is possibly TRBD1 (5 bases). Germline V gene data show CDR1 as MNHEY and CDR2 as SVGAGI. V was cut by 0 bases and J by 3 bases, with 14 bases left in between. The CDR3 sequence is 16 residues long. DNA for the CDR3: TGTGCCAGCAGTTACTCAAGGAGGACACCTTACACTGAAGCTTTCTTT. Translation: CASSYSRRTPYTEAFF.

This sequence joins TRBV7-6 and TRBJ2-3; 7 bases match TRBD2. The V gene end was trimmed by 3 bases and the J gene end by 6 bases; junction bases not matched to a gene: 6. The germline V gene encodes CDR1 SGHVS and CDR2 FNYEAQ. The CDR3 length is 14 residues. The CDR3 here is CASSFSGPTDTQYF. CDR3 coding DNA: TGTGCCAGCAGCTTTAGCGGGCCCACGGATACGCAGTATTTT.

This rearrangement joins TRBV9 to TRBJ2-7; TRBD2 agrees at 10 bases. The ends lost 3 bases at V and 2 bases at J; junction bases unmatched: 8. CDR3 size: 16 residues. The germline V gene has CDR1 SGDLS and CDR2 YYNGEE. CDR3: CASSARLAGEPYEQYF. The CDR3 DNA reads TGTGCCAGCAGCGCTCGACTAGCGGGCGAGCCCTACGAGCAGTACTTC.

This sequence joins TRBV18 and TRBJ2-1; TRBD1 might be the D (7 bases). V was shortened by 6 bases and J by 4 bases, with 13 bases between the two germline ends. Per the germline V gene, CDR1 is KGHSH and CDR2 is LQKENI. The CDR3 spans 14 residues. Here the CDR3 reads CASSRGAPYNEQFF. The CDR3 nucleotides are TGTGCCAGCTCCAGGGGGGCCCCTTACAATGAGCAGTTCTTC.

Turning to this clone: The sample holds other DNA sequences that translate to the same CDR3. The chain employs TRBV19 and TRBJ2-7; weak D call: TRBD2 (6 bases). V dropped 3 bases and J dropped 2 bases, with 8 bases sitting between them. The V gene's germline CDR1 is LNHDA and CDR2 SQIVND (reference sequence). This CDR3 has 13 amino acids. CDR3 nucleotide sequence: TGTGCCAGTAGTATTTCGGGGGCCTACGAGCAGTACTTC. It codes for CASSISGAYEQYF.

Only one count was recorded for this clone. This sequence joins TRBV6-5 and TRBJ2-7, with a weak D call TRBD1 (6 bases). V gave up 0 bases and J gave up 3 bases, with 12 bases separating them. The CDR3 loop spans 15 amino acids. Germline V gene lookup returns CDR1 MNHEY and CDR2 SVGAGI. The CDR3 loop is CASSYSSRGVYEQYF. CDR3 DNA: TGTGCCAGCAGTTACTCGAGCAGGGGCGTCTACGAGCAGTACTTC.

This clone was seen just once. This rearrangement joins TRBV28 to TRBJ1-1; TRBD1 matches at 7 bases. Germline assignment: CDR1 MDHEN and CDR2 SYDVKM. CDR3 length: 12 residues. V lost 6 bases, J lost 7 bases, and 5 bases stayed unmatched. The CDR3 reads CASRRRQGEAFF. The CDR3 DNA reads TGTGCCAGCAGACGCCGACAGGGTGAAGCTTTCTTT.

The V and J genes are TRBV5-1 and TRBJ2-3, with D unclear. The germline CDR1 and CDR2 sequences are SGHRS and YFSETQ. The V end lost 4 bases, the J end lost 1 base, and 10 bases lay between the germline ends. The CDR3 contains 14 residues. The CDR3 bases are TGCGCCAGCAGCAACCGGGCACGCACAGATACGCAGTATTTT. It yields the protein CASSNRARTDTQYF.

The chain links TRBV5-1 to TRBJ1-1, with D possibly being TRBD1 (5 bases). Germline CDR1 SGHRS, CDR2 YFSETQ. The CDR3 consists of 16 residues. V was pared by 7 bases and J by 1 base, with 20 bases between. The CDR3 DNA is TGCGCCAGCTCCCCCGGTCCCGGACACACGAACACTGAAGCTTTCTTT. Translation: CASSPGPGHTNTEAFF.